This paragraph covers one T cell receptor beta chain sequence. What antigen it recognizes has not been identified. Per-base qualities were not stored, and no clone one base away is much larger. Receptor amplification or capture employed 5' RACE. The sequencer listed for this sample is Illumina HiSeq 2000. Template switching added a universal primer binding site, and the final cDNA carried a unique molecular identifier that allowed TCR cDNA molecules to be counted accurately. Specific primers in the conserved constant-segment region were used to synthesize first-strand cDNA for TCR alpha and beta chains. Each cDNA library was double barcoded, with a SMART-Mk sample barcode plus Illumina barcodes, to control for contamination. TruSeq adapter sequences, together with Illumina sample barcodes, were added in two successive PCR steps. Sequencing of the TCR alpha and beta cDNA libraries was done on the Illumina HiSeq platform using custom primers. The published analysis was carried out like this. Unique molecular identifiers were extracted from raw reads with MiGEC, and CDR3 positions were determined with MiXCR. For each individual, recombination models were inferred using an EM algorithm with the repgenHMM and IGoR tools. Shared clonotypes were analyzed with the tcR package in R, and sharing was normalized by the product of cloneset sizes. To study raw recombination free of thymic and clonal selection effects, out-of-frame nonproductive sequences were analyzed. TCRdb's own reprocessing of the public reads used fastp at Q25 and MiXCR and kept productive beta chains. Each entry merges the rows of one CDR3 protein and shows their most common DNA and genes. V and J calls and clone size were set by TCRdb, not the authors. Here the sample has 600,000 to 700,000 distinct CDR3 sequences; 20% to 25% occur a single time. The ten top clones hold approximately 4.5% of the sample.

This entry comes from a study of identical twins listed by TCRdb under 2016. Context from the whole study: To test whether fetal clonotypes persist, the study used deep sequencing on TCR alpha and beta repertoires from monozygotic twins, unrelated adults of various ages, and cord blood. To rule out contamination, the twin experiments were replicated at different times with different library preparation protocols. The research as a whole found: Because the same donors could not be followed over many years, the conclusions relied on cross-sectional statistical analysis. Zero-insertion analyses could be partly confounded by invariant T cells such as MAIT and iNKT, though diverse VJ usage argued against such confounding for most clonotypes. In monozygotic twins, recombination models systematically underestimated out-of-frame TCR alpha sharing, but the models matched the sharing seen between unrelated individuals. Compared with coincidental sharing between unrelated individuals, an excess of low generation-probability sequences was observed among out-of-frame TCR alpha sequences shared between twins. Fewer insertions were carried by abundant cord blood beta clonotypes, a similar but weaker trend appeared in young adult naive repertoires, and no such trend appeared in memory repertoires. Excess twin sharing in beta out-of-frame sequences was weaker because fewer shared sequences lowered the signal-to-noise ratio.

Only healthy Caucasian donors were included. The twin cohort comprised three pairs of female monozygotic twins, all aged roughly 18 to 29 years. The RNA used for TCR libraries was isolated from peripheral blood mononuclear cells. In the germline V gene, CDR1 corresponds to MNHEY and CDR2 to SVGEGT. The junction shows trimming of 8 bases on V and 15 bases on J, and the gene matches do not reach 10 bases of it. From its cysteine to its phenylalanine, the CDR3 spans 11 amino acids. CDR3 DNA only is kept here, 33 bases in frame from base 1. These data also featured in a second study, about T cells expressing NK-cell markers. Looking at the second paper: Three sorted T-cell subsets (CD3+CD56+NKG2C+, CD3+CD56+NKG2C- and CD3+CD56-NKG2C+) from fewer than 10 donors had their TCR beta-chain repertoires profiled. Seven of the eight sequenced donors were HCMV-seropositive and one was HCMV-seronegative. To restrict sorting to alphabetaTCR-expressing T cells, an anti-gammadeltaTCR antibody was added in several experiments. In a handful of donors, the dominant CD3+CD56+NKG2C+ clonotypes were among the top 10 CD8+ clonotypes and accounted for about 1.0-7.5% of CD8+ T cells. Those dominant clonotypes were again the most abundant among CD3+CD56-NKG2C+ cells in several donors, at about 25-60.1%. Whether the expanded NKG2C-expressing T cell clones were specific for HCMV antigens remained unclear. The study sequenced eight donors, all healthy volunteers chosen at random: three men and five women. To determine HCMV serostatus, a commercial ELISA kit was used to detect HCMV-specific IgG in serum. Bulk peripheral blood T-cell repertoires were additionally sequenced from unsorted PBMC for about six donors. Reads were demultiplexed and grouped by UMI with MIGEC, and clonotypes were assembled and quantified with MiTCR. Only TCR cDNA sequences supported by at least two reads were kept to exclude erroneous sequences. The tcR package was used for downstream repertoire analysis, with clonotypes matched between fractions based on CDR3 nucleotide sequence plus V segment. VDJmatch was used to annotate antigen specificity against VDJdb, with one amino acid substitution in CDR3 allowed.

The sequenced sample was PBMCs. The chain is assembled from TRBV6-2 or TRBV6-3 and TRBJ2-4; TRBD1 aligns with 7 central bases. The sequence came from a woman between 18 and 29 years old in good health. CDR3 sequence: CASSTGAVAYF. At the DNA level, the sequence is TGTGCCAGCTCTACAGGGGCGGTTGCGTACTTC.